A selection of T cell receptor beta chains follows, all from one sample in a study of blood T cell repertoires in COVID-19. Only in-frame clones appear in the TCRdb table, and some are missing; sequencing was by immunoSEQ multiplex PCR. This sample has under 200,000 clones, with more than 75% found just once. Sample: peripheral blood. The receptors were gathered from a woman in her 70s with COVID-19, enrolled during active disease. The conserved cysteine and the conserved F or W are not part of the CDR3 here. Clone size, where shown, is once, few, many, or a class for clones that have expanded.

ASSVGENTEAF	TRBV5-1	NA	TRBJ1-1
ASRGDRGNQPQH	TRBV7-8	few	TRBJ1-5
ASSTIRGSYGYT	TRBV13	few	TRBJ1-2
AITGIPHYEQY	TRBV2	NA	TRBJ2-7
ASRPSGGALETQY	TRBV5-5	NA	TRBJ2-5
ASSLGLRGGNTEAF	TRBV5-1	once	TRBJ1-1
ASSPSYEQF	TRBV12-3/TRBV12-4	few	TRBJ2-1
ASSSTGEKLF	TRBV11-2	NA	TRBJ1-4
ASSDWSERGSTEAF	TRBV10-1	few	TRBJ1-1
ASSSGVPNSPLH	TRBV19	NA	TRBJ1-6
ASSNHRGEAF	TRBV5-1	NA	TRBJ1-1
ATSRPGGNQPQH	TRBV15	NA	TRBJ1-5
ASERGQGRGNTIY	TRBV19	NA	TRBJ1-3
ASSRSEIYTIY	TRBV6-2/TRBV6-3	once	TRBJ1-3
ASSFLTGTAYGYT	TRBV11-2	NA	TRBJ1-2
ASTPPTGTGNTIY	TRBV28	NA	TRBJ1-3
ASSDSRRGGFGNTQY	TRBV25-1	NA	TRBJ2-3
ASSPSDARVGNYGYT	TRBV28	NA	TRBJ1-2
ASSFDRGNYGYT	TRBV7-2	NA	TRBJ1-2
ARGQVFETQY	TRBV19	NA	TRBJ2-5
ASSAPGTASYNEQF	TRBV6-1	NA	TRBJ2-1
ASSSHRDIEYEQY	TRBV5-1	NA	TRBJ2-7
ASSEDLNYGYT	TRBV2	NA	TRBJ1-2
ASSQNRGNTDTQY	TRBV4-2	NA	TRBJ2-3
ASSSVGQGTLYGYT	TRBV6-2/TRBV6-3	NA	TRBJ1-2
ASRPRGPDTQY	TRBV2	NA	TRBJ2-3
ASSWGQGMLAEAF	TRBV5-4	NA	TRBJ1-1
ASSSRVGLGYGYT	TRBV7-2	few	TRBJ1-2
ASSYDPGDVDGYT	TRBV7-2	once	TRBJ1-2
ASSSPTSGGNTGELF	TRBV5-1	NA	TRBJ2-2
ASSSGVQGAEQF	TRBV7-3	NA	TRBJ2-1
ASRGTGRDQPQH	TRBV19	NA	TRBJ1-5
ATSDIGTGTGELF	TRBV24-1	NA	TRBJ2-2
STLTSGGGEQY	TRBV29-1	NA	TRBJ2-7
ATSRDRSGTGNTIY	TRBV15	NA	TRBJ1-3
ASSPGQGPYGYT	TRBV28	few	TRBJ1-2
ASTPSDLISYNEQF	TRBV5-1	NA	TRBJ2-1
ASSPRGRGGSPLH	TRBV13	once	TRBJ1-6
ASSLSSAGPPYNEQF	TRBV7-2	NA	TRBJ2-1
ASAKGTGVNTEAF	TRBV19	NA	TRBJ1-1
ASSLLPVATNEKLF	TRBV5-4	once	TRBJ1-4
ASSNLGANSPLH	TRBV19	NA	TRBJ1-6
ASSRRGTSNQPQH	TRBV7-9	NA	TRBJ1-5
ASRPRTGVGTGELF	TRBV3-1/TRBV3-2	NA	TRBJ2-2
ATSRDRGTQPQH	TRBV15	NA	TRBJ1-5
ASSPWDSPVNVLT	TRBV9	NA	TRBJ2-6
ASSEGGANEKLF	TRBV6-1	NA	TRBJ1-4
ASSNTPGRAARTGDTQY	TRBV19	NA	TRBJ2-3
SVELAGWGQY	TRBV29-1	NA	TRBJ2-7
ASSLLQGNSPLH	TRBV7-8	NA	TRBJ1-6
ASSLGRSSIYEQY	TRBV5-1	NA	TRBJ2-7
SATGAGNEKLF	TRBV29-1	NA	TRBJ1-4
ASAVTGGWGNQPQH	TRBV2	NA	TRBJ1-5
ASSLGTATYEQY	TRBV5-1	NA	TRBJ2-7
ASIGGTGWYYNEQF	TRBV19	NA	TRBJ2-1
ASTQYGTAQETQY	TRBV5-1	NA	TRBJ2-5
ASSPRQGMTNEKLF	TRBV18	NA	TRBJ1-4